The 5 T cell receptor beta chains in this list originate from one sample, sequenced in a study of blood T cells in healthy people across ages. A second PCR of 7 to 11 cycles used a sample-barcoded 5' primer and a J-beta primer mix. TCRdb re-derived calls from the 5' RACE reads in MiXCR, one entry per CDR3 protein. The table shows about 640,000 distinct CDR3 sequences, with less than 45% occurring only once. The sequencing sample was made of blood. The receptor source for this set is an older man in good health.

This clonotype was seen a handful of times. The chain combines TRBV28 with TRBJ1-2; 8 nucleotides line up with TRBD1. This CDR3 comprises 15 residues. Germline V gene data show CDR1 as MDHEN and CDR2 as SYDVKM. Germline trimming cut 5 bases from V and 3 bases from J; bases unmatched to any gene: 8. CDR3 in amino acids: CASSRTQGAYYGYTF. The CDR3 DNA follows: TGTGCCAGCAGTAGGACTCAGGGGGCATACTATGGCTACACCTTC.

This clonotype has at least ten counts. The rearrangement links TRBV4-1 to TRBJ1-5, with a tentative D call TRBD1 (5 bases). CDR3 length: 15 residues. CDR1 and CDR2 (germline): MGHRA, YSYEKL. The V and J ends lost 3 bases and 3 bases respectively, with 12 bases between them. The CDR3 region is CASSQGPENNQPQHF. The CDR3 coding sequence is TGCGCCAGCAGCCAGGGACCGGAAAACAATCAGCCCCAGCATTTT.

As for this clonotype: This could be a read error, since a much larger clone is one nucleotide away. The V call is TRBV7-2, the J call TRBJ2-6; the D call may be TRBD1 or TRBD2 (6 bases each). Trimming took 1 base from V and 6 from J, leaving 13 bases between them. CDR3 length equals 16 residues. The germline V gene encodes CDR1 SGHTA and CDR2 FQGNSA. The DNA for the CDR3 is TGTGCCAGCAGCTTAGTGGGGGGCGCTGAGGCCAACGTCCTGACTTTC. Translation gives CASSLVGGAEANVLTF.

As concerns this clonotype: Germline and junction disagree at one end, which may indicate a read error. The chain carries TRBV4-1 and TRBJ2-5, with 8 bases identical to TRBD1. CDR1 is MGHRA, CDR2 YSYEKL, per germline. The CDR3 extends over 17 amino acids. DNA of the CDR3: TGCGCCAGCGGCCAAGATCGCGCGGCGGACAGGGAAGAGACCCAGTACTTC. Translation: CASGQDRAADREETQYF.

The chain has TRBV20-1 and TRBJ2-4; 9 bases match TRBD1. The J call is uncertain, as TRBJ2-7 better fits the DNA end. CDR1 and CDR2 from the germline V gene are DFQATT and SNEGSKA (reference sequence). CDR3 length equals 14 residues. The CDR3 nucleotides read TGCAGTGCTAGGGGCGGGACAGGGTTAAACGAGCAGTACTTC. Protein product: CSARGGTGLNEQYF.